The 12 T cell receptor beta chains below come from one sample, sequenced in a study of T cell repertoires in cytomegalovirus infection. The antigens of these receptors remain unknown. Each CDR3 protein gets one entry after TCRdb re-called the reads with MiXCR. The table shows around 77,000 distinct CDR3 sequences, with approximately 22% occurring only once. The source material was CD8+ T cells from cultured PBMCs, sampled from culture after CMV antigen stimulation. The receptor source for this set is a human donor in good health (CMV status not recorded). Some clones in this sample may be carry-over from other donors' samples.

The rearrangement uses TRBV27 and TRBJ2-2; TRBD2 aligns across 7 bases. J gave up 2 bases and V 3 bases, and 9 bases lay outside the gene matches. This CDR3 region has 17 residues. The germline CDR1 and CDR2 sequences are MNHEY and SMNVEV (reference sequence). For the CDR3, the DNA is TGTGCCAGCAGTTTGGCGCTAGCGGTTATAAACACCGGGGAGCTGTTTTTT. This sequence encodes CASSLALAVINTGELFF.

The V call is TRBV7-8, the J call TRBJ1-1; tentative D call: TRBD1 (5 bases). The CDR3 is 18 residues long. The V gene lost 5 bases and the J gene lost 1 base, with 23 bases spanning the gap. Germline V lookup: CDR1 SGHVS, CDR2 FQNEAQ. CDR3 in amino acids: CASSTPLRPGEPNTEAFF. The CDR3 region has the DNA TGTGCCAGCAGCACACCTCTGCGGCCGGGGGAACCGAACACTGAAGCTTTCTTT.

By share of the sample, this clonotype is medium-sized. The chain has TRBV7-8 and TRBJ1-2, with 9 bases identical to TRBD1. Trimming took 4 bases from V and 4 from J; bases not matched to a gene: 16. CDR1 SGHVS and CDR2 FQNEAQ come from the germline V gene. The CDR3 has 18 amino acids. CDR3 in DNA: TGTGCCAGCAGCTCTGCAAGCCCCGGACAGGGGAGGGGCTATGGCTACACCTTC. This encodes CASSSASPGQGRGYGYTF.

V gene TRBV2 combines with J gene TRBJ2-3, with 7 bases lining up with TRBD2. The germline V gene encodes CDR1 SNHLY and CDR2 FYNNEI. CDR3 size: 15 residues. Trimming cost V 7 bases and J 0 bases; bases outside gene matches: 7. CDR3 loop: CASNGAGISTDTQYF. In nucleotides, the CDR3 is TGTGCCAGCAATGGAGCGGGGATAAGCACAGATACGCAGTATTTT. Complete variable domain (other parts from reference TRBV2 and TRBJ2-3): EPEVTQTPSHQVTQMGQEVILRCVPISNHLYFYWYRQILGQKVEFLVSFYNNEISEKSEIFDDQFSVERPDGSNFTLKIRSTKLEDSAMYFCASNGAGISTDTQYFGPGTRLTVL.

This clonotype was seen a single time. V usage is TRBV11-1 and J usage is TRBJ2-5; 11 nucleotides line up with TRBD1. V gave up 4 bases and J gave up 6 bases; unmatched junction bases: 7. Germline V lookup: CDR1 SGHAT, CDR2 FQDESV (reference sequence). CDR3 size: 15 residues. CDR3 in amino acids: CASSYPSDRGQTQYF. CDR3 bases: TGTGCCAGCAGCTATCCTTCGGACAGGGGGCAGACCCAGTACTTC.

In this sample, this clonotype turned up a few times. The germline gene is not matched at one end of the junction; a read error may be the cause. The rearrangement joins TRBV6-5 to TRBJ2-3, with 7 bases that match TRBD2. This CDR3 has 17 amino acids. Per germline, CDR1 MNHEY and CDR2 SVGAGI. The CDR3 nucleotides are TGTGTCAGCAGGGACCCCACCGGGACTACCCTCACAGATACGCAGTATTTT. Amino acids: CVSRDPTGTTLTDTQYF.

This rearrangement joins TRBV28 to TRBJ2-2; TRBD1 or TRBD2 may be the D gene (5 bases each). The V and J ends lost 6 bases and 4 bases respectively, with 12 bases between them. This CDR3 has 14 amino acids. The germline V gene has CDR1 MDHEN and CDR2 SYDVKM. In DNA form, the CDR3 reads TGTGCCAGCAGCAAATCCGGGACCACCGGGGAGCTGTTTTTT. Translating it yields CASSKSGTTGELFF.

This chain joins TRBV6-5 and TRBJ2-3, with 7 bases matching TRBD2. From germline, CDR1 is MNHEY and CDR2 SVGAGI. The V and J ends lost 4 bases and 2 bases, in that order; junction bases with no gene match: 6. The CDR3 length is 15 residues. The CDR3, as DNA: TGTGCCAGCAGTTCCCGGGACTACGACACAGATACGCAGTATTTT. This gives the protein CASSSRDYDTDTQYF.

The V call is TRBV24-1, the J call TRBJ1-1; 8 nucleotides agree with TRBD1. V gave up 4 bases and J gave up 8 bases; unmatched junction bases: 2. The germline V gene encodes CDR1 KGHDR and CDR2 SFDVKD. The CDR3 is 12 residues long. The CDR3 nucleotides are TGTGCCACCAGTGACGGGACAGGAGAAGCTTTCTTT. Its protein product is CATSDGTGEAFF.

In this sample, this clonotype turned up a few times. This chain connects TRBV6-1 to TRBJ1-2; D call uncertain. Trimming stripped 1 base from V and 0 bases from J, with 6 bases between. Germline CDR1 MNHNS, CDR2 SASEGT. The CDR3 is 14 residues long. In nucleotides, the CDR3 is TGTGCCAGCAGTGAAGGGCCATCTAACTATGGCTACACCTTC. Translated: CASSEGPSNYGYTF.

Only a few counts were recorded for this clonotype. The V call is TRBV7-2, the J call TRBJ2-1; 8 bases match TRBD2. Trimming removed 5 bases from V and 0 bases from J; junction bases left unmatched: 9. Germline V gives CDR1 SGHTA, CDR2 FQGNSA. This CDR3 is built from 17 residues. The CDR3 region has the DNA TGTGCCAGCAGCGGACAGCGGGAGTTTCCCTCCTACAATGAGCAGTTCTTC. It codes for CASSGQREFPSYNEQFF.

This clonotype has more than one count but fewer than ten. The chain carries TRBV7-2 and TRBJ1-2; D not certain. Looked up from germline, CDR1 is SGHTA and CDR2 is FQGNSA. The CDR3 contains 13 residues. Trimming removed 2 bases at V and 4 bases at J, with 8 bases between. The DNA of the CDR3 is TGTGCCAGCAGCTTAATGGCTAGCTATGGCTACACCTTC. Residues: CASSLMASYGYTF.